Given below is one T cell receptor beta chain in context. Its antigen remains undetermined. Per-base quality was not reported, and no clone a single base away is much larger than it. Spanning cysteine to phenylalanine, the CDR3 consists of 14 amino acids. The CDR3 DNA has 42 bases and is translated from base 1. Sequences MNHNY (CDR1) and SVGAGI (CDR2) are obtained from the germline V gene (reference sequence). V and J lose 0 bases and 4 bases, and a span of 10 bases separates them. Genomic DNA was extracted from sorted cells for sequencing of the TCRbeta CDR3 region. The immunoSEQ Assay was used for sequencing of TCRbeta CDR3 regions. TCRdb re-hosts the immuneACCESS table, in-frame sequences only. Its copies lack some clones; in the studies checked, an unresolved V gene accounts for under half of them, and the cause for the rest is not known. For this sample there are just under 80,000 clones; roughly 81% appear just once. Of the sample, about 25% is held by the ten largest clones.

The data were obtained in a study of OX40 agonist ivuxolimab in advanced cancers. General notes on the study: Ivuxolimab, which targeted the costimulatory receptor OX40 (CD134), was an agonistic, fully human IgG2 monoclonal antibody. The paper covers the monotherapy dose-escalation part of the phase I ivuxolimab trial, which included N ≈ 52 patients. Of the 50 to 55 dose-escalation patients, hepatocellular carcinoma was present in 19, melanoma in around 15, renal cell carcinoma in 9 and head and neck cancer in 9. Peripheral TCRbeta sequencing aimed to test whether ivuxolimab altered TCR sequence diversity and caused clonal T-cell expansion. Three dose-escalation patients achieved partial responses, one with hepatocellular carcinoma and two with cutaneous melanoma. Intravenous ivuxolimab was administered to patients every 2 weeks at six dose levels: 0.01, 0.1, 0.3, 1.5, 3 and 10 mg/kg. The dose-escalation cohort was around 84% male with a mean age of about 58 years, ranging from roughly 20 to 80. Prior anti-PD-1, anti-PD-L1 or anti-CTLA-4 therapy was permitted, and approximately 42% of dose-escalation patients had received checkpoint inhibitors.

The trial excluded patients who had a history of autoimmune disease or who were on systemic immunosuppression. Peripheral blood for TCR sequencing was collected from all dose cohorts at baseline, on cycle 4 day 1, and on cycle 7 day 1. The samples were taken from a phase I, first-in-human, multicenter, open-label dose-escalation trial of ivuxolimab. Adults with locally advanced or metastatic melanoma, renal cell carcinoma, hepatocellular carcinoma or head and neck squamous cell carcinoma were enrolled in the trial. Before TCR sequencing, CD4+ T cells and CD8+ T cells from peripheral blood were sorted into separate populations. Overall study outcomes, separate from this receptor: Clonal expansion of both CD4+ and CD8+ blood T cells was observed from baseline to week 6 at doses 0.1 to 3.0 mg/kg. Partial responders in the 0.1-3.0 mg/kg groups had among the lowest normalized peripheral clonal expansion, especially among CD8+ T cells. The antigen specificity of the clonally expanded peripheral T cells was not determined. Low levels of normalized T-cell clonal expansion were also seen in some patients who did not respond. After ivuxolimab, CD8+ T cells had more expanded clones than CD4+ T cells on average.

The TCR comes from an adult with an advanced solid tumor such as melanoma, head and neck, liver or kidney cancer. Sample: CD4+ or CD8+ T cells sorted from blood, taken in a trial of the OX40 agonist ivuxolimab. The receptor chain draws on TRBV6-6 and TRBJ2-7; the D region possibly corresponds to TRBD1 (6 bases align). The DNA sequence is TGTGCCAGCAGTTACTCGGGACAAGAGTACGAGCAGTACTTC. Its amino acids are CASSYSGQEYEQYF.